Reported below is one T cell receptor (beta chain). This specimen belongs to a study of OX40 agonist ivuxolimab in advanced cancers. This CDR3 is built from 13 residues. Trimming shortened V by 2 bases and J by 9 bases, and 13 bases separated the two germline ends. CDR1 is SGHTA, CDR2 FQGNSA, per germline. TCRdb's copy holds only in-frame clones and misses some; the assay was immunoSEQ multiplex PCR. There are over 60,000 clones in the sample; approximately 78% occur only once, and roughly 6.8% lies in the top ten. Sequencing used CD4+ or CD8+ T cells sorted from blood, obtained in a trial of the OX40 agonist ivuxolimab. This chain connects TRBV7-2 to TRBJ1-2; a possible D gene is TRBD1 (6 bases). This receptor was obtained from an adult with an advanced solid tumor such as melanoma, head and neck, liver or kidney cancer. This CDR3 is CASSLNRANRYTF. CDR3 in DNA: TGTGCCAGCAGCTTAAACAGGGCTAATCGCTACACCTTC. The full variable domain, in which reference TRBV7-2 and TRBJ1-2 provide the parts outside the CDR3, is GAGVSQSPSNKVTEKGKDVELRCDPISGHTALYWYRQSLGQGLEFLIYFQGNSAPDKSGLPSDRFSAERTGGSVSTLTIQRTQQEDSAVYLCASSLNRANRYTFGSGTRLTVV.